This T cell receptor (beta chain) was identified during a study of cytomegalovirus exposure and HLA in healthy donors. General study results and limits: High sensitivity and specificity were reportedly achieved when the classifier diagnosed cytomegalovirus status. Common viral pathogens seemed to be connected with several of the most significant clusters, according to a later analysis. Prior analysis indicated that the majority of TCR beta V segments exhibited productivity approximately 90% or approximately 30% of the time.

Worth noting for this clone: Antigen unknown.

The PCR ran on 60 Vbeta and 13 Jbeta primers. Assay: immunoSEQ multiplex PCR; the TCRdb copy retains only in-frame clones and omits some. The sample consists of 150,000 to 200,000 clones, over 75% of them appearing once. CDR1 MNHEY and CDR2 SVGAGI come from the germline V gene. Trimming removed 2 bases from V and 2 bases from J, with 12 bases in between. The CDR3 contains 15 residues. This rearrangement joins TRBV6-5 to TRBJ2-5; D possibly corresponds to TRBD2 (5 bases). Material: PBMCs. This TCR was sampled from a woman aged 45-60 years in good health and CMV-seronegative. The CDR3 coding sequence is TGTGCCAGCAGTTACGACTCGGGGTTACAAGAGACCCAGTACTTC. It specifies CASSYDSGLQETQYF.